This T cell receptor beta chain derives from a study of a mutant IDH1 vaccine in newly diagnosed glioma. Overall study: Averaging roughly 40 years of age, treated patients were around 60% male and roughly 40% female. Most had both radiotherapy and temozolomide beforehand; others had only one. General study points: Among patients, about 94% showed immune responses induced by the vaccine.

Comments on this clone: The antigen remains undetermined.

There are 16 residues in the CDR3. The J segment lost 0 bases and the V segment lost 4 bases, leaving 9 bases of the junction unmatched. The germline V gene has CDR1 SEHNR and CDR2 FQNEAQ (reference sequence). Sequencing was performed with immunoSEQ multiplex PCR; in TCRdb, only in-frame clones are kept and a portion is missing. The table records some 46,000 clones, 85% to 95% of them present only once. Time point here: week 35, safety follow-up. Vaccine doses each comprised 300 ug of mutant IDH1 20-mer peptide, with topical imiquimod. The sequenced sample was PBMCs, obtained from a glioma patient whose treatment included an IDH1 peptide vaccine. The TCR originated in a man aged 50-59 years with glioma. The chain joins TRBV7-9 to TRBJ2-7, with 7 bases identical to TRBD2. The CDR3 DNA follows: TGTGCCAGCAGCTCCGGGGGGAGGGGAAACTCCTACGAGCAGTACTTC. This sequence encodes CASSSGGRGNSYEQYF.